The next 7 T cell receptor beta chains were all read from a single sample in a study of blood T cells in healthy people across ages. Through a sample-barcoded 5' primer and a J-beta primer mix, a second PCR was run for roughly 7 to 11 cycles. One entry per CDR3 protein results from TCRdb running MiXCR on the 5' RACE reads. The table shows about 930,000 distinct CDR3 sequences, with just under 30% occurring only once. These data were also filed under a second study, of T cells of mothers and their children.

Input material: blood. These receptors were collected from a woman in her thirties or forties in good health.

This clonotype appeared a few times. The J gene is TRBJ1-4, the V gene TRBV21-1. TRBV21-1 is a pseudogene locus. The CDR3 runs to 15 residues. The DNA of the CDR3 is TGTGCCAGCAGCAAAGCTGAGGAGCCTAATGAAAAACTGTTTTTT. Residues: CASSKAEEPNEKLFF.

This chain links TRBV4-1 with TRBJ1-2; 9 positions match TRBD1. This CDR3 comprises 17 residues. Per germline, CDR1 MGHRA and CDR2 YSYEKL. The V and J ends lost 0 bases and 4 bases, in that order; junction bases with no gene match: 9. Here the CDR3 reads CASSQDPAQTGGYGYTF. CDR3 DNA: TGCGCCAGCAGCCAAGATCCGGCCCAGACAGGGGGCTATGGCTACACCTTC.

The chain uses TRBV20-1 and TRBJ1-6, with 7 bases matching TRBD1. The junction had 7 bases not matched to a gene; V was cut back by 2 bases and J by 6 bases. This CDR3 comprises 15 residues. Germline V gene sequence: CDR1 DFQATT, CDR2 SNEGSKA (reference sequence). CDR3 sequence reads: CSARYGQARNSPLHF. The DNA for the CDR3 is TGCAGTGCTAGATATGGACAGGCACGTAATTCACCCCTCCACTTT.

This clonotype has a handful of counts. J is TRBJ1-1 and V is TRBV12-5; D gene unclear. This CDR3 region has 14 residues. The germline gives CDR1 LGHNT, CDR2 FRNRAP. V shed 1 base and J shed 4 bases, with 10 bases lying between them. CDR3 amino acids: CASGLGARTTEAFF. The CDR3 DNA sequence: TGTGCTAGTGGTTTGGGTGCGAGGACCACTGAAGCTTTCTTT.

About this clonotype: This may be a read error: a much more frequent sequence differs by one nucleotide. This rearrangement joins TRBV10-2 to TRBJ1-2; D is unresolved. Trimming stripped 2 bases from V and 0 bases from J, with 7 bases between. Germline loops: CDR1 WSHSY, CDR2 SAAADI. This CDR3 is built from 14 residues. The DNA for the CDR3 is TGCGCCAGCAGTGAGCTAGGAGCTAACTATGGCTACACCTTC. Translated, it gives CASSELGANYGYTF.

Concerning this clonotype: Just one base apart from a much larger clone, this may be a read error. CDR3 in amino acids: CSVPRRNYERYF. CDR3 DNA: TGCAGCGTTCCCCGGAGAAACTACGAGCGGTACTTC. This rearrangement joins TRBV29-1 to TRBJ2-4; D is ambiguous. Looked up from germline, CDR1 is SQVTM and CDR2 is ANQGSEA. This CDR3 is 12 amino acids long. V was shortened by 5 bases and J by 15 bases, with 20 bases between the two germline ends.

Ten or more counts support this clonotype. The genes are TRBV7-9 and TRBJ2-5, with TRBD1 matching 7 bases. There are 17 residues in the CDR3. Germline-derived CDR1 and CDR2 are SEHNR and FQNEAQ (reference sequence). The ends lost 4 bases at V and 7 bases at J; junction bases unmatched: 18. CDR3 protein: CASSSRDRDGETGTQYF. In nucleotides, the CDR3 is TGTGCCAGCAGCTCCCGAGACAGGGACGGGGAGACAGGGACCCAGTACTTC. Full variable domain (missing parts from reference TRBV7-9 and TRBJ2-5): DTGVSQNPRHKITKRGQNVTFRCDPISEHNRLYWYRQTLGQGPEFLTYFQNEAQLEKSRLLSDRFSAERPKGSFSTLEIQRTEQGDSAMYLCASSSRDRDGETGTQYFGPGTRLLVL.